These 27 T cell receptor beta chains share one sample of origin, sequenced in a study of vaccination and CD4 T cells after COVID-19. Cultured CD4+ T-cell DNA underwent Oncomine TCR Beta short-read sequencing. TCRdb used MiXCR to reprocess the PCR reads, holding one entry per CDR3 protein. Here the sample spans tens of thousands of distinct CDR3 sequences, roughly two fifths being singletons. Which antigens these TCRs recognize remains unknown. Treatment indicated: approximately 9-day PBMC culture with coronavirus spike peptide pools or control peptides (ViraFEST assay). The sample in question was CD4+ T cells from blood, cultured in vitro, obtained before SARS-CoV-2 vaccination. These receptors were collected from a human donor who had recovered from COVID-19.

J is TRBJ2-7 and V is TRBV7-3; TRBD2 aligns across 10 bases. The V gene end was trimmed by 1 base and the J gene end by 6 bases; junction bases not matched to a gene: 0. The CDR3 extends over 13 amino acids. Germline values: CDR1 SGHTA, CDR2 FQGTGA. CDR3 sequence reads: CASSLIAGGEQYF. The CDR3 region has the DNA TGTGCCAGCAGCTTAATAGCGGGAGGCGAGCAGTACTTC.

This clonotype was observed a few times. The J gene is TRBJ1-3, the V gene TRBV20-1; tentative D call: TRBD1 (6 bases). The CDR3 sequence is 15 residues long. Germline CDR1 reads DFQATT; CDR2 reads SNEGSKA (reference sequence). V was trimmed by 3 bases and J by 0 bases, leaving 12 bases between them. The CDR3 DNA reads TGCAGTGCTAGTGACAGGATCTCCTCTGGAAACACCATATATTTT. This translates into CSASDRISSGNTIYF.

The chain has TRBV30 and TRBJ2-7, with D perhaps TRBD1 (7 bases). The ends were cut back, 2 bases at V and 0 bases at J, with 14 bases in the middle. Germline V gene lookup returns CDR1 GTSNPN and CDR2 SVGIG (reference sequence). CDR3 length: 15 residues. Here the CDR3 DNA reads TGTGCCTGGAGTTTAGGGCAGGGGGGCTCCTACGAGCAGTACTTC. This gives the protein CAWSLGQGGSYEQYF.

The rearrangement links TRBV29-1 to TRBJ1-1; no reliable D call. The CDR3 has 16 residues. V lost 3 bases, J lost 1 base, and 18 bases lay in between. Looked up from germline, CDR1 is SQVTM and CDR2 is ANQGSEA. CDR3 in DNA: TGCAGCGTTGATTGGCCAGGAGAATTATGGAACACTGAAGCTTTCTTT. Its protein is CSVDWPGELWNTEAFF.

This clonotype came up a few times. This chain connects TRBV6-1 to TRBJ1-1, with TRBD1 matching over 7 bases. Trimming cost V 2 bases and J 4 bases; bases outside gene matches: 4. CDR1 is MNHNS and CDR2 is SASEGT in the germline V gene. The CDR3 totals 14 residues. DNA of the CDR3: TGTGCCAGCAGTGAACAAGGGGGCGGCACTGAAGCTTTCTTT. This translates into CASSEQGGGTEAFF.

The chain has TRBV7-2 and TRBJ2-5; TRBD1 matches 8 bases. The CDR3 consists of 13 residues. Losses at the gene ends were 3 bases for V and 5 bases for J; bases not matched to a gene: 2. Germline loops: CDR1 SGHTA, CDR2 FQGNSA. The chain's CDR3 is CASSLTGAETQYF. The CDR3 DNA is TGTGCCAGCAGCTTGACAGGGGCCGAGACCCAGTACTTC.

This sequence joins TRBV7-6 and TRBJ1-5, with D unresolved. Germline CDR1 SGHVS, CDR2 FNYEAQ. CDR3 length equals 13 residues. Trimming removed 4 bases from V and 5 bases from J, with 9 bases in between. DNA of the CDR3: TGTGCCAGCAGCTCAACTTGGGATCAGCCCCAGCATTTT. It specifies CASSSTWDQPQHF. Full variable domain (missing parts from reference TRBV7-6 and TRBJ1-5): GAGVSQSPRYKVTKRGQDVALRCDPISGHVSLYWYRQALGQGPEFLTYFNYEAQQDKSGLPNDRFSAERPEGSISTLTIQRTEQRDSAMYRCASSSTWDQPQHFGDGTRLSIL.

This clonotype was seen a handful of times. The rearrangement joins TRBV7-9 to TRBJ1-5; tentatively, D is TRBD1 (6 bases). V lost 6 bases, J lost 1 base, and 13 bases lay in between. Germline CDR1 SEHNR, CDR2 FQNEAQ (reference sequence). This CDR3 comprises 15 residues. CDR3 DNA: TGTGCCAGCAGTCAGGGGACATTAAGCAATCAGCCCCAGCATTTT. It translates to CASSQGTLSNQPQHF.

This clonotype was observed a few times. The chain has TRBV4-1 and TRBJ1-2, with D uncertain. V lost 0 bases and J lost 3, with 14 bases in between. Germline V gene lookup returns CDR1 MGHRA and CDR2 YSYEKL. There are 16 residues in the CDR3. CDR3 nucleotide sequence: TGCGCCAGCAGCCAAGAAAGGCAGTACAGCTACTATGGCTACACCTTC. It codes for CASSQERQYSYYGYTF.

Points on this clonotype: At one of its ends the junction is not consistent with the germline gene, which may arise from a read error. CDR3 bases: TGTGCCAGCACCTTGGGCCCTGTGCGGGGGACACCCCTCCACTTT. It translates to CASTLGPVRGTPLHF. This chain links TRBV5-4 with TRBJ1-6; a weak D match, TRBD1 (5 bases). CDR1 SGHNT and CDR2 YYREEE come from the germline V gene (reference sequence). The CDR3 runs 15 residues.

The rearrangement joins TRBV5-8 to TRBJ2-7; 16 nucleotides line up with TRBD2. Germline trimming cut 6 bases from V and 7 bases from J; bases unmatched to any gene: 19. Germline V gives CDR1 SGHTS, CDR2 YDEGEE. The CDR3 consists of 19 residues. CDR3: CASTPPLGTSGRAEKEQYF. CDR3 bases: TGTGCCAGCACCCCCCCCCTCGGGACTAGCGGGAGGGCCGAAAAAGAGCAGTACTTC.

In this sample, this clonotype turned up a few times. V is TRBV6-4 and J is TRBJ2-1; the match to TRBD2 covers 12 bases. V lost 5 bases, J lost 6 bases, and 5 bases stayed unmatched. The germline gives CDR1 MRHNA, CDR2 SNTAGT. CDR3 length equals 15 residues. CDR3 DNA: TGTGCCAGCAGTCGGGAACTAGCGGGAGGCAATGAGCAGTTCTTC. Encoded protein: CASSRELAGGNEQFF.

This clonotype was seen a handful of times. The V gene is TRBV20-1, the J gene TRBJ1-5; the D is unclear. V gave up 1 base and J gave up 2 bases, with 12 bases separating them. Germline CDR1 and CDR2: DFQATT and SNEGSKA (reference sequence). The CDR3 loop spans 15 amino acids. The CDR3 DNA follows: TGCAGTGCTAGAGTGAGACTAGGTGGCAATCAGCCCCAGCATTTT. Protein product: CSARVRLGGNQPQHF.

In DNA, the CDR3 is TGTGCCAGCAGCTTCCGTAGGGCTAGCGGGGGCTCTGGGGCCAACGTCCTGACTTTC. Amino acid sequence: CASSFRRASGGSGANVLTF. The chain uses TRBV11-2 and TRBJ2-6; TRBD2 agrees at 10 bases. The CDR3 consists of 19 residues. Looked up from germline, CDR1 is SGHAT and CDR2 is FQNNGV. The J segment lost 0 bases and the V segment lost 3 bases, leaving 8 bases of the junction unmatched.

This clonotype was observed a handful of times. J is TRBJ1-5 and V is TRBV7-2, with 7 bases that match TRBD1. Trimming removed 5 bases from V and 1 base from J; junction bases left unmatched: 5. Germline V lookup: CDR1 SGHTA, CDR2 FQGNSA. CDR3 size: 15 residues. CDR3 in amino acids: CASSLTGPSNQPQHF. The DNA for the CDR3 is TGTGCCAGCAGCCTGACAGGGCCCAGCAATCAGCCCCAGCATTTT.

The rearrangement links TRBV11-2 to TRBJ2-3, with 7 bases lining up with TRBD2. Germline assignment: CDR1 SGHAT and CDR2 FQNNGV. With 6 bases clipped from V and 6 bases from J, the junction kept 15 bases outside the gene matches. The CDR3 length is 16 residues. The CDR3 DNA follows: TGTGCCAGCAGACGTACTAGCGTAGCGGCTCGGGATACGCAGTATTTT. Its translation is CASRRTSVAARDTQYF.

For this clonotype: Germline is not matched at one junction end, which may reflect a read error. The gene calls are TRBV7-8 and TRBJ2-7, with 11 positions matching TRBD1. The CDR3 has 16 residues. Germline V gene lookup returns CDR1 SGHVS and CDR2 FQNEAQ. The CDR3 nucleotides read TGTGCCGGCAGCTCGTGGACAGGGGGCACCTCCTACGAGCAGTACTTC. This encodes CAGSSWTGGTSYEQYF. Full variable domain (rest looked up from reference TRBV7-8 and TRBJ2-7): GAGVSQSPRYKVAKRGQDVALRCDPISGHVSLFWYQQALGQGPEFLTYFQNEAQLDKSGLPSDRFFAERPEGSVSTLKIQRTQQEDSAVYLCAGSSWTGGTSYEQYFGPGTRLTVT.

The chain has TRBV7-3 and TRBJ2-3; the match to TRBD1 covers 11 bases. This CDR3 comprises 16 residues. Germline trimming cut 5 bases from V and 3 bases from J; bases unmatched to any gene: 7. The germline V gene encodes CDR1 SGHTA and CDR2 FQGTGA. The CDR3, as DNA: TGTGCCAGCAGCCACGGGACAGGGGGAAGGACAGATACGCAGTATTTT. This codes for CASSHGTGGRTDTQYF.

This chain uses TRBV12-3 or TRBV12-4 with TRBJ2-2, with D possibly being TRBD1 (5 bases). V lost 2 bases and J 7 bases, leaving 11 bases between the germline ends. The CDR3 consists of 14 residues. For the CDR3, the DNA is TGTGCCAGCAGTTTATTCGGACATAACGGGGAGCTGTTTTTT. Translation: CASSLFGHNGELFF.

The chain combines TRBV11-2 with TRBJ1-3; D not resolved. This CDR3 is built from 15 residues. V was trimmed by 5 bases and J by 7 bases, leaving 18 bases between them. Germline V CDR1 and CDR2: SGHAT, FQNNGV. The chain's CDR3 is CASSAVGYTKNTIYF. For the CDR3, the DNA is TGTGCCAGCAGCGCAGTCGGATATACCAAGAACACCATATATTTT.

The rearrangement links TRBV19 to TRBJ2-2; D gene unclear. Germline-derived CDR1 and CDR2 are LNHDA and SQIVND (reference sequence). The CDR3 runs 13 residues. Trimming took off 8 bases at V and 0 bases at J, with 7 bases between the two ends. CDR3 sequence reads: CASVYPNTGELFF. CDR3 nucleotides: TGTGCCAGTGTGTACCCGAACACCGGGGAGCTGTTTTTT. The full variable domain, in which reference TRBV19 and TRBJ2-2 provide the parts outside the CDR3, is DGGITQSPKYLFRKEGQNVTLSCEQNLNHDAMYWYRQDPGQGLRLIYYSQIVNDFQKGDIAEGYSVSREKKESFPLTVTSAQKNPTAFYLCASVYPNTGELFFGEGSRLTVL.

The V call is TRBV6-2 or TRBV6-3, the J call TRBJ1-1; TRBD1 might be the D (6 bases). The ends were cut back, 6 bases at V and 0 bases at J, with 17 bases in the middle. The CDR3 has 16 amino acids. Germline-derived CDR1 and CDR2 are MNHEY and SVGEGT. CDR3 sequence (DNA): TGTGCCAGCAGACAAAAGCACAGGGCGGTGAACACTGAAGCTTTCTTT. Translating it yields CASRQKHRAVNTEAFF.

The sample holds a few counts of this clonotype. The chain joins TRBV29-1 to TRBJ1-2; 9 nucleotides align to TRBD1. Germline V gene lookup returns CDR1 SQVTM and CDR2 ANQGSEA. CDR3 length: 12 residues. After removal of 6 bases from V and 3 bases from J, the junction contained 2 bases not matched to a gene. The CDR3, as DNA: TGCAGCGTGAGGACAGGGGACTATGGCTACACCTTC. It is translated as CSVRTGDYGYTF.

A remark on this clonotype: The germline gene is not matched at one end of the junction; a read error may be the cause. The chain is built from TRBV28 and TRBJ1-5; D gene uncertain. Germline V gives CDR1 MDHEN, CDR2 SYDVKM. This CDR3 has 14 residues. The CDR3: CVSSLSSFNQPQHF. The CDR3 DNA reads as TGTGTCAGCAGTTTGAGCAGTTTCAATCAGCCCCAGCATTTT.

Only a few counts were recorded for this clonotype. The V and J genes are TRBV20-1 and TRBJ2-5; D not resolved. The CDR3 loop spans 12 amino acids. Trimming took off 3 bases at V and 2 bases at J, with 7 bases between the two ends. Germline assignment: CDR1 DFQATT and CDR2 SNEGSKA (reference sequence). DNA for the CDR3: TGCAGTGCTAGCCTAGTTCAAGAGACCCAGTACTTC. This codes for CSASLVQETQYF.

The CDR3 spells CSARFYAEGAPFF. CDR3 DNA sequence: TGCAGTGCTAGATTTTATGCGGAGGGAGCACCTTTCTTT. J is TRBJ1-1 and V is TRBV20-1, with D hard to call. Looked up from germline, CDR1 is DFQATT and CDR2 is SNEGSKA (reference sequence). The germline V and J ends were trimmed by 2 bases and 12 bases, with 19 bases remaining between them. There are 13 residues in the CDR3.

This clonotype was observed a few times. The rearrangement joins TRBV27 to TRBJ2-3; 12 bases match TRBD2. CDR3 length: 17 residues. J was trimmed by 0 bases and V by 5 bases; bases with no gene match: 6. Germline V lookup: CDR1 MNHEY, CDR2 SMNVEV (reference sequence). Here the CDR3 reads CASSITSGRTSTDTQYF. Here the CDR3 DNA reads TGTGCCAGCAGTATTACTAGCGGGAGGACTAGCACAGATACGCAGTATTTT.